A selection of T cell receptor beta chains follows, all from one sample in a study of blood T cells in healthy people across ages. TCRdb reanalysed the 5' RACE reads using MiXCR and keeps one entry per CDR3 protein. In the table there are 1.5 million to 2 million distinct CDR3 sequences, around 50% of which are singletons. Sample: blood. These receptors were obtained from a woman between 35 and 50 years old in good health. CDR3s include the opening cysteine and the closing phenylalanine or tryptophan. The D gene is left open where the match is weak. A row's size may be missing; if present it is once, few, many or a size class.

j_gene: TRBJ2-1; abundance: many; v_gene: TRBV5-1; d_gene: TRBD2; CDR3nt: TGCGCCAGCAGCTTGGTTGCGGGGGGCAAGAATGAGCAGTTCTTC; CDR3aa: CASSLVAGGKNEQFF
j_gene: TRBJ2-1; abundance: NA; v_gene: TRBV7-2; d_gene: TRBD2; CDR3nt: TGTGCCAGCAGCTACCTACTAGCGGGGGGGCGGAATGAGCAGTTCTTC; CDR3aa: CASSYLLAGGRNEQFF
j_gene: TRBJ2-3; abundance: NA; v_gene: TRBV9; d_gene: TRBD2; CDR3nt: TGTGCCAGCAGTTCCGGGACTAATCCCACAGATACGCAGTATTTT; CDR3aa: CASSSGTNPTDTQYF
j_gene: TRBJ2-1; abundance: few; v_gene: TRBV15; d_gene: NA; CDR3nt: TGTGCCACCAGCTTAGGCGGAAGCTCCTACAATGAGCAGTTCTTC; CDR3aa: CATSLGGSSYNEQFF
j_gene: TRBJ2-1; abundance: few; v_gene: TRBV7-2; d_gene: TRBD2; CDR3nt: TGTGCCAGCAGCTTAGTCCGTCTAGCGGTTTACAATGAGCAGTTCTTC; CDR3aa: CASSLVRLAVYNEQFF
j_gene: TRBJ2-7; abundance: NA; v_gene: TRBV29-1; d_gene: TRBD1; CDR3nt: TGCGGCGTTGAAGAACCGGGACAGGCCTACGAGCAGTACTTC; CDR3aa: CGVEEPGQAYEQYF
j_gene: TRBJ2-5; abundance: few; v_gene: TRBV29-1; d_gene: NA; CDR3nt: TGCAGCGTTAAGGACAGACTACAAGAGACCCAGTACTTC; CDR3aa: CSVKDRLQETQYF
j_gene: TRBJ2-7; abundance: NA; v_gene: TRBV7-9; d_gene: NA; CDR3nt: TGTGCCAGCAGCCCCGACATACCCTACGAGCAGTACTTC; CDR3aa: CASSPDIPYEQYF
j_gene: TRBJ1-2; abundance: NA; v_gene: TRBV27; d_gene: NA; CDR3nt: TGTGCCAGCAGTTTAGTCCGAATCGGGGGGGATCTCACCTTC; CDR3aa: CASSLVRIGGDLTF
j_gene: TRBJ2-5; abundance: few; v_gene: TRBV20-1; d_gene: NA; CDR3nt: TGCAGTGCAAGTCGATCCGCCGGGACCCAGGAGACCCAGTACTTC; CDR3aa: CSASRSAGTQETQYF
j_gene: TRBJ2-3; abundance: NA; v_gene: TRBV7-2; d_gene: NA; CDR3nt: TGTGCCAGCAGGCCGGCGACCCTGGGCACAGATACGCGGTATTTT; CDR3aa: CASRPATLGTDTRYF
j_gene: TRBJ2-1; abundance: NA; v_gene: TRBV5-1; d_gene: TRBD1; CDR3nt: TGCGCCAGCAGCTTGGAGGACAGGAAGAGCTCCTACAATGAGCAGTTCTTC; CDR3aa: CASSLEDRKSSYNEQFF
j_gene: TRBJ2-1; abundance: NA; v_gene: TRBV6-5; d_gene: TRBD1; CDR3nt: TGTGCCAGCAGTTCCGAGGACAGGGGGCTACACAATGAGCAGTTCTTC; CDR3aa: CASSSEDRGLHNEQFF
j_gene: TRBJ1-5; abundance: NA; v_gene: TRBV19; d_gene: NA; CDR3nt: TGTGCCAGTATTGCAGACTCGAGCAATCAGCCCCAGCATTTT; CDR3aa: CASIADSSNQPQHF
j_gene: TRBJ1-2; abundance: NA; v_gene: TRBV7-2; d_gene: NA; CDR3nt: TGTGCCAGCAGCTTCTCCGGGGTTTTGGGGGATGGCTACACCTTC; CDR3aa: CASSFSGVLGDGYTF
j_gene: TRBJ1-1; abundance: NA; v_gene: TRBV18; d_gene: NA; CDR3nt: TGTGCCAGCTCACCCGACAGGACGAACACTGAAGCTTTCTTT; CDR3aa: CASSPDRTNTEAFF
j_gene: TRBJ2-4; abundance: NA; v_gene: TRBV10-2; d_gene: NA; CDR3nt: TGCGCCAGCAGTGAGGTCAGAGGGCTAGCCAAAAACATTCAGTACTTC; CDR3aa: CASSEVRGLAKNIQYF
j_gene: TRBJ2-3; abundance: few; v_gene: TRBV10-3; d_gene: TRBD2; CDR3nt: TGTGCCATCAGTGACTCTAGCGGGGGGTCTAGCACAGATACGCAGTATTTT; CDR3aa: CAISDSSGGSSTDTQYF
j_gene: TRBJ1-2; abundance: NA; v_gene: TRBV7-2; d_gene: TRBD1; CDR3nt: TGTGCCAGCAGCTTAGGGGGACAGGGGGTAAATGGCTACACCTTC; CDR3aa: CASSLGGQGVNGYTF
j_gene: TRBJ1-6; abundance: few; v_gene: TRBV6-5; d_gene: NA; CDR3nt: TGTGCCAGCAGTTACTTAGTAGGGTCGAAGAATTCACCCCTCCACTTT; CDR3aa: CASSYLVGSKNSPLHF
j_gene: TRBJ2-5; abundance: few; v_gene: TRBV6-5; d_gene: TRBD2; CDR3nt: TGTGCCAGCAGTTACTCGATCCCGGGGCGGGGGGACCAAGAGACCCAGTACTTC; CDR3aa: CASSYSIPGRGDQETQYF
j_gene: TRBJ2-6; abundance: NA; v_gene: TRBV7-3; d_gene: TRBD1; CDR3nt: TGTGCCAGCAGCTTGGGACAGGGTAACTCTGGGGCCAACGCCCTGACTTTC; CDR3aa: CASSLGQGNSGANALTF
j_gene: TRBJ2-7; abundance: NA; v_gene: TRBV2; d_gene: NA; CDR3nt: TGTGCCAGCAGGGTTTCCTCCTACGAGCAGTACTTC; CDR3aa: CASRVSSYEQYF
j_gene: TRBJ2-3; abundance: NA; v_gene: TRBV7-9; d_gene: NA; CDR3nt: TGTGCCAGCAGCTTAGCGTACGGTACGCAGTATTTT; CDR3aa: CASSLAYGTQYF
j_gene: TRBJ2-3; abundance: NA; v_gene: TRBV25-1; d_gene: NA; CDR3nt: TGTGCCAGCAGAAATCCCCAGGGTCGGTCGCAGTATTTT; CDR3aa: CASRNPQGRSQYF
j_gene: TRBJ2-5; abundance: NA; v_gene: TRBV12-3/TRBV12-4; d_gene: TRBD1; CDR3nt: TGTGCCAGCAGTTTTGGGGACAGGGACACAAAAGAGACCCAGTACTTC; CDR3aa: CASSFGDRDTKETQYF
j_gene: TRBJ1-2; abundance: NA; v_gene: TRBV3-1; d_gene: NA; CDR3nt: TGTGCCAGCAGCCAAGACATCGGCAGTCGGTATGGCTACACCTTC; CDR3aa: CASSQDIGSRYGYTF
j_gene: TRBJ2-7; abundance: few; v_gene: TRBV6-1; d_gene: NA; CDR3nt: TGTGCCAGTTACGCCTTCCGGGACTCATACGAGCAGTACTTC; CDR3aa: CASYAFRDSYEQYF
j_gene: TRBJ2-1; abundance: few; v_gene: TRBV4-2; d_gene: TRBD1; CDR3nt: TGTGCCAGCAGCCAAGAGAGCCGGGACAGGGTGGGGAATGAGCAGTTCTTC; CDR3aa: CASSQESRDRVGNEQFF
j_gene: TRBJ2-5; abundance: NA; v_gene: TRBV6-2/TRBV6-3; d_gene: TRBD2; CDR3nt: TGTGCCAGCAGCAAACTAGCGACCGCCGGGACCCAGTACTTC; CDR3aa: CASSKLATAGTQYF
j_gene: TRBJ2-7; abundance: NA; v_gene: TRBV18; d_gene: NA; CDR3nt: TGTGCCAGCTCATCAACGACCCGGAGGAGCTCCTACGAGCAGTACTTC; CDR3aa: CASSSTTRRSSYEQYF